A selection of T cell receptor beta chains follows, all from one sample in a study of T cells in Graves' hyperthyroidism and ophthalmopathy. TCRdb called the multiplex PCR reads again in MiXCR, with one record for every CDR3 protein. The sample lists roughly 180,000 distinct CDR3 sequences; about a tenth were seen once. The sequenced sample was blood. These receptors all stem from a woman aged 18-29 years with Graves' hyperthyroidism that later progressed to Graves' ophthalmopathy. Each CDR3 is given with its conserved first and last residue. Fields, in order: J gene, clone size, CDR3 length, V gene, D gene, CDR3 protein, CDR3 DNA. The D gene is left open where the match is weak. Where a row states a size, it is once, few, many or the class of an expanded clone; other rows omit it.

TRBJ2-1,many,15,TRBV6-1,-,CASSKPTRSGNEQFF,TGTGCCAGCAGTAAACCGACCCGTTCCGGGAATGAGCAGTTCTTC
TRBJ2-7,few,14,TRBV5-1,TRBD2,CASRLGLLTYEQYF,TGCGCCAGCAGATTGGGACTATTAACCTACGAGCAGTACTTC
TRBJ1-2,few,15,TRBV7-9,TRBD1,CASSPGTGGITGYTF,TGTGCCAGCAGCCCCGGGACAGGGGGAATAACTGGCTACACCTTC
TRBJ2-7,many,18,TRBV3-1,TRBD1,CASSQVRRTGHTGGEQYF,TGTGCCAGCAGCCAAGTAAGGAGAACGGGACACACAGGGGGCGAGCAGTACTTC
TRBJ1-2,many,13,TRBV6-1,-,CASKIGTNYGYTF,TGTGCCAGCAAAATCGGGACTAACTATGGCTACACCTTC
TRBJ2-3,-,18,TRBV20-1,TRBD2,CSARVGLAGGPRPDTQYF,TGCAGTGCTAGAGTCGGGCTAGCGGGAGGGCCTCGTCCAGATACGCAGTATTTT
TRBJ1-1,-,14,TRBV4-1,-,CASSQLTENTEAFF,TGCGCCAGCAGCCAGCTGACAGAGAACACTGAAGCTTTCTTT
TRBJ1-1,many,13,TRBV16,-,CASSQSGNTEAFF,TGTGCCAGCAGCCAATCTGGGAACACTGAAGCTTTCTTT
TRBJ1-1,many,14,TRBV20-1,-,CSATNRARYTEAFF,TGCAGTGCTACCAATAGGGCGAGGTACACTGAAGCTTTCTTT
TRBJ1-2,many,12,TRBV9,-,CASSVAGYGYTF,TGTGCCAGCAGCGTAGCGGGGTATGGCTACACCTTC
TRBJ2-1,few,15,TRBV19,-,CASSIWTNPGNEQFF,TGTGCCAGTAGTATTTGGACTAACCCAGGTAATGAGCAGTTCTTC
TRBJ1-2,few,15,TRBV4-1,-,CASSQPNRVGYGYTF,TGCGCCAGCAGCCAACCTAACAGGGTAGGCTATGGCTACACCTTC
TRBJ2-2,many,14,TRBV2,TRBD1,CASIDRELTGELFF,TGTGCCAGCATTGACAGGGAGCTCACCGGGGAGCTGTTTTTT
TRBJ1-2,many,12,TRBV2,-,CASSELDNGYTF,TGTGCCAGCAGTGAACTCGATAATGGCTACACCTTC
TRBJ2-3,-,16,TRBV27,TRBD1,CASRILTTGAKDTQYF,TGTGCCAGCAGGATATTGACCACAGGGGCGAAAGATACGCAGTATTTT
TRBJ1-1,many,14,TRBV3-1,TRBD1,CASSHSTGGTEAFF,TGTGCCAGCAGCCACTCGACAGGGGGTACTGAAGCTTTCTTT
TRBJ2-7,many,15,TRBV9,-,CASSVGGGRSYEQYF,TGTGCCAGCAGCGTAGGTGGTGGGAGGTCCTACGAGCAGTACTTC
TRBJ2-3,-,14,TRBV20-1,-,CSANRPPSTDTQYF,TGCAGTGCCAACCGGCCCCCCAGCACAGATACGCAGTATTTT
TRBJ2-6,many,17,TRBV7-8,-,CASSLVQPGSGANVLTF,TGTGCCAGCAGCTTAGTGCAGCCCGGCTCTGGGGCCAACGTCCTGACTTTC
TRBJ2-3,many,14,TRBV6-1,-,CASSIRGAGDTQYF,TGTGCCAGCAGTATCAGGGGGGCAGGAGATACGCAGTATTTT
TRBJ1-6,many,16,TRBV3-1,TRBD1,CASSPTGPLLNSPLHF,TGTGCCAGCAGCCCGACAGGGCCCCTGTTAAATTCACCCCTCCACTTT
TRBJ2-7,-,15,TRBV5-1,TRBD2,CASSPGLARAGEQYF,TGCGCCAGCAGCCCGGGACTAGCGAGAGCGGGGGAGCAGTACTTC
TRBJ1-4,many,13,TRBV12-3/TRBV12-4,-,CASSLGGDGKLFF,TGTGCCAGCAGTTTAGGCGGGGATGGAAAACTGTTTTTT
TRBJ2-1,many,12,TRBV6-1,-,CASSEGGGEQFF,TGTGCCAGCAGTGAAGGAGGGGGGGAGCAGTTCTTC
TRBJ2-1,many,15,TRBV19,-,CASRIGGGTGNEQFF,TGTGCCAGTAGGATTGGTGGAGGGACGGGCAATGAGCAGTTCTTC
TRBJ2-1,many,14,TRBV5-4,-,CASSPTPQGNEQFF,TGTGCCAGCAGCCCTACCCCCCAGGGTAATGAGCAGTTCTTC
TRBJ2-5,-,13,TRBV20-1,-,CSVRGSYQETQYF,TGCAGTGTAAGGGGCAGCTACCAAGAGACCCAGTACTTC
TRBJ2-7,many,14,TRBV5-1,TRBD2,CASSLGAGGDEQYF,TGCGCCAGCAGCTTGGGGGCGGGAGGAGACGAGCAGTACTTC
TRBJ2-7,many,14,TRBV20-1,-,CSAARGAGAYEQYF,TGCAGTGCCGCCCGGGGGGCGGGGGCCTACGAGCAGTACTTC
TRBJ1-5,many,14,TRBV2,-,CASTREGGNQPQHF,TGTGCCAGCACGAGGGAAGGAGGCAATCAGCCCCAGCATTTT
TRBJ1-2,-,16,TRBV4-2,-,CASSQESTGAHYGYTF,TGTGCCAGCAGCCAAGAATCGACAGGTGCCCACTATGGCTACACCTTC
TRBJ1-2,-,14,TRBV19,-,CASLPKEGLDGYTF,TGTGCCAGTCTACCTAAAGAGGGTCTAGATGGCTACACCTTC
TRBJ1-2,few,18,TRBV18,TRBD1,CASSPNPGQGLSVGGYTF,TGTGCCAGCTCACCCAACCCGGGACAGGGTTTAAGTGTAGGTGGCTACACCTTC
TRBJ2-5,-,14,TRBV9,-,CASSVGTNQETQYF,TGTGCCAGCAGCGTTGGGACAAACCAAGAGACCCAGTACTTC
TRBJ2-3,many,16,TRBV6-1,TRBD2,CASSPRASGYTDTQYF,TGTGCCAGCAGCCCCCGGGCTAGCGGGTACACAGATACGCAGTATTTT
TRBJ1-2,many,13,TRBV6-1,-,CASSEDAPFGYTF,TGTGCCAGCAGTGAGGATGCCCCCTTTGGCTACACCTTC
TRBJ1-1,many,13,TRBV10-3,-,CAISVQQNTEAFF,TGTGCCATCAGTGTTCAACAGAACACTGAAGCTTTCTTT
TRBJ2-5,many,16,TRBV4-2,TRBD2,CASSQGSGDRRETQYF,TGTGCCAGCAGCCAAGGTAGCGGGGATCGGAGGGAGACCCAGTACTTC
TRBJ1-5,many,14,TRBV7-8,-,CASSQTGSAQPQHF,TGTGCCAGCAGCCAAACAGGGTCTGCTCAGCCCCAGCATTTT
TRBJ1-1,many,14,TRBV9,-,CASSVGVGSGEAFF,TGTGCCAGCAGCGTAGGAGTGGGTTCCGGTGAAGCTTTCTTT
TRBJ2-5,many,14,TRBV7-2,-,CASSLRMRVETQYF,TGTGCCAGCAGCTTAAGGATGAGGGTAGAGACCCAGTACTTC
TRBJ2-7,many,12,TRBV6-4,-,CASFRQSGEQYF,TGTGCCAGCTTTCGACAATCGGGGGAGCAGTACTTC
TRBJ1-5,many,16,TRBV18,-,CASSSWGRNNNQPQHF,TGTGCCAGCTCATCCTGGGGACGGAATAACAATCAGCCCCAGCATTTT
TRBJ2-5,few,13,TRBV19,-,CASSPSSQETQYF,TGTGCCAGTAGTCCCTCCAGCCAAGAGACCCAGTACTTC
TRBJ1-1,many,16,TRBV3-1,TRBD1,CASSQGGTGNGRQAFF,TGTGCCAGCAGCCAAGGGGGGACAGGGAACGGGAGGCAAGCTTTCTTT
TRBJ2-1,many,13,TRBV12-3/TRBV12-4,-,CASSLPGIDEQFF,TGTGCCAGCAGTTTACCCGGGATTGATGAGCAGTTCTTC
TRBJ1-6,many,14,TRBV20-1,-,CSARSGSGSPPLHF,TGCAGTGCTAGATCGGGGAGCGGGAGTCCACCCCTCCACTTT
TRBJ1-5,many,17,TRBV12-3/TRBV12-4,-,CASSPGAGGSINQPQHF,TGTGCCAGCAGTCCAGGGGCGGGAGGGTCTATCAATCAGCCCCAGCATTTT
TRBJ2-7,-,15,TRBV6-1,-,CASSGLTGSSYEQYF,TGTGCCAGCTCTGGATTAACTGGTTCCTCCTACGAGCAGTACTTC
TRBJ2-7,many,15,TRBV19,-,CASSILMGLFSEQYF,TGTGCCAGTAGTATACTGATGGGGTTGTTCTCCGAGCAGTACTTC
TRBJ1-5,many,13,TRBV7-6,-,CASSSGLMEPQHF,TGTGCCAGCAGCTCAGGGTTGATGGAGCCCCAGCATTTT
TRBJ2-1,many,15,TRBV7-9,TRBD2,CASSPREGDYNEQFF,TGTGCCAGCAGCCCGCGGGAGGGGGACTACAATGAGCAGTTCTTC
TRBJ1-2,many,14,TRBV5-1,-,CASSSQGRVKGYTF,TGCGCCAGCAGCTCCCAGGGTCGGGTAAAGGGCTACACCTTC
TRBJ2-3,many,13,TRBV20-1,-,CSAHSVSTDTQYF,TGCAGTGCTCACAGCGTTAGCACAGATACGCAGTATTTT
TRBJ1-2,many,15,TRBV5-5,-,CASSLARTTMIGYTF,TGTGCCAGCAGCTTGGCACGGACTACTATGATCGGCTACACCTTC
TRBJ2-4,many,16,TRBV6-1,TRBD2,CASSSLAGVPSYIQYF,TGTGCCAGCAGTTCCCTAGCGGGAGTCCCCTCTTACATTCAGTACTTC
TRBJ2-1,once,16,TRBV24-1,TRBD2,CATSDPGTSGYNEQFF,TGTGCCACCAGTGACCCCGGGACTAGCGGCTACAATGAGCAGTTCTTC